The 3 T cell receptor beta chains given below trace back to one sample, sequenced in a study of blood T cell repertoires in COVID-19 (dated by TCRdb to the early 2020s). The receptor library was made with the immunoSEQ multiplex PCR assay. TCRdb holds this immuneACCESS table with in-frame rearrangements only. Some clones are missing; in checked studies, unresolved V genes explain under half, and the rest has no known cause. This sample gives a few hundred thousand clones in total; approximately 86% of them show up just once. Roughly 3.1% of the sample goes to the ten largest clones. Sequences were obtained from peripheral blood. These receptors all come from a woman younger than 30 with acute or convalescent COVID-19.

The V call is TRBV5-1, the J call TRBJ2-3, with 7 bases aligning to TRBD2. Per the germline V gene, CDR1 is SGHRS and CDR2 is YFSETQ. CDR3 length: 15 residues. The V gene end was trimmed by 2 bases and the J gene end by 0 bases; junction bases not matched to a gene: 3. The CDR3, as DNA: TGCGCCAGCAGCTTCTATAGCGGGAGCACAGATACGCAGTATTTT. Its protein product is CASSFYSGSTDTQYF.

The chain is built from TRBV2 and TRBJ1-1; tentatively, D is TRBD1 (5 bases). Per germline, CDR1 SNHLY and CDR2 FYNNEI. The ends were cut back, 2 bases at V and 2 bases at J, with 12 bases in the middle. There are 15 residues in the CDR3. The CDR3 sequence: CASSELGGENTEAFF. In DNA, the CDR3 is TGTGCCAGCAGTGAATTGGGGGGTGAAAACACTGAAGCTTTCTTT.

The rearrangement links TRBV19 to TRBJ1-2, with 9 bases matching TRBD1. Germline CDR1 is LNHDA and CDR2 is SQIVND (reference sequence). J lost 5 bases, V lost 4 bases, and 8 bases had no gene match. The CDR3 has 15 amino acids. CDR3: CASSTRTGEAYGYTF. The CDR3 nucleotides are TGTGCCAGTAGTACTCGGACAGGGGAGGCATATGGCTACACCTTC.